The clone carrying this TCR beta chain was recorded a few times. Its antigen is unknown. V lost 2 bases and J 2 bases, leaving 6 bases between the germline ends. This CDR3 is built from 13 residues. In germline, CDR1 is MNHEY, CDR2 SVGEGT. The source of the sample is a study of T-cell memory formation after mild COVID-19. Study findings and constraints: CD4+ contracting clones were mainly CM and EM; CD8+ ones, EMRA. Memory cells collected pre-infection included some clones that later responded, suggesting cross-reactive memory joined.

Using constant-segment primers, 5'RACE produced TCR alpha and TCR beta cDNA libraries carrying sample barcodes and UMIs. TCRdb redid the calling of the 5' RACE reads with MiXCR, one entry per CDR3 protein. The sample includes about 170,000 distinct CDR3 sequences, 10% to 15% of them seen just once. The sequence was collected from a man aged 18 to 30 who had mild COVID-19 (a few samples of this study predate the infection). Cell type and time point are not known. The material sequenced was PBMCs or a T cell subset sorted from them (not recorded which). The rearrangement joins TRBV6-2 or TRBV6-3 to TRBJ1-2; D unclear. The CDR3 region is CASSYAPNYGYTF. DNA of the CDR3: TGTGCCAGCAGTTACGCACCGAACTATGGCTACACCTTC.